Below are 29 T cell receptor beta chains sequenced from a single sample in a study of T-cell reconstitution after alpha-beta-depleted transplantation in children. Molecular barcoding with unique molecular identifiers was used for the TCRbeta library. TCRdb ran MiXCR on the PCR reads and lists one entry per CDR3 protein. This sample has hundreds of thousands of distinct CDR3 sequences, with 17% found just once. This sample comprised PBMCs, mostly from graft donor cells, obtained 360 days after TCRalphabeta/CD19-depleted stem cell transplant. These receptors were collected from a male patient between 2 and 10 years old who had a stem cell transplant for acute lymphoblastic leukemia, so the T cells may come from the graft donor.

This clonotype was recorded a few times. The rearrangement uses TRBV5-1 and TRBJ1-1, with TRBD1 matching over 7 bases. CDR3 length: 13 amino acids. Germline loops: CDR1 SGHRS, CDR2 YFSETQ. J was trimmed by 6 bases and V by 4 bases; bases with no gene match: 6. DNA of the CDR3: TGCGCCAGCAGCCCAGACAGGGTCCCTGAAGCTTTCTTT. This sequence encodes CASSPDRVPEAFF.

About this clonotype itself: It is likely a read error, because the conserved phenylalanine at the end of the CDR3 is missing. The genes are TRBV2 and TRBJ1-5, with 8 nucleotides matching TRBD1. The CDR3 runs 16 residues. J lost 7 bases, V lost 1 base, and 9 bases had no gene match. Germline V gene sequence: CDR1 SNHLY, CDR2 FYNNEI. The CDR3, as DNA: TGTGCCAGCAGTGAAGGATTGGACAGGGTGGAACAGCCCCAGCATTCT. Translation gives CASSEGLDRVEQPQHS.

In this sample, this clonotype turned up many times. The chain is built from TRBV15 and TRBJ1-5, with D unresolved. The V gene lost 0 bases and the J gene lost 3 bases, with 6 bases spanning the gap. Germline CDR1 LNHNV, CDR2 YYDKDF (reference sequence). The CDR3 runs to 14 residues. In DNA form, the CDR3 reads TGTGCCACCAGCAGAGAGGCAGTCAATCAGCCCCAGCATTTT. Translating it yields CATSREAVNQPQHF.

The V gene is TRBV20-1, the J gene TRBJ1-1, with TRBD1 as a possible D gene (5 bases). Germline V gene lookup returns CDR1 DFQATT and CDR2 SNEGSKA (reference sequence). Trimming removed 3 bases at V and 1 base at J, with 9 bases between. The CDR3 is 13 amino acids. In DNA form, the CDR3 reads TGCAGTGCTAGGGGTGGGGGGAACACTGAAGCTTTCTTT. This gives the protein CSARGGGNTEAFF.

This clonotype was observed once. The chain carries TRBV4-1 and TRBJ1-1, with TRBD1 as a possible D gene (5 bases). Germline CDR1 MGHRA, CDR2 YSYEKL. The V end lost 1 base, the J end lost 7 bases, and 16 bases lay between the germline ends. CDR3 length equals 15 residues. CDR3 loop: CASSQGAIGGDEAFF. For the CDR3, the DNA is TGCGCCAGCAGCCAAGGCGCTATTGGAGGGGATGAAGCTTTCTTT.

The chain joins TRBV29-1 to TRBJ1-2; D gene uncertain. Germline CDR1 SQVTM, CDR2 ANQGSEA. The V and J ends lost 4 bases and 2 bases respectively, with 5 bases between them. The CDR3 spans 11 residues. As DNA, the CDR3 is TGCAGCGTTGTTGACAACTATGGCTACACCTTC. Encoded protein: CSVVDNYGYTF.

This clonotype showed up just a few times. The chain employs TRBV18 and TRBJ2-3; TRBD2 matches at 9 bases. V shed 3 bases, J shed 3 bases, and the junction held 1 base outside the gene matches. The CDR3 spans 14 residues. CDR1 and CDR2 from the germline V gene are KGHSH and LQKENI. DNA of the CDR3: TGTGCCAGCTCACCGGCGGGGGGGACAGATACGCAGTATTTT. It encodes CASSPAGGTDTQYF.

This clonotype was seen at least ten times. This rearrangement joins TRBV3-1 to TRBJ2-2; no clear D. Deletions cut 4 bases from V and 7 bases from J, with 13 bases between. This CDR3 is 14 amino acids long. Germline lookup yields CDR1 LGHDT and CDR2 YNNKEL (reference sequence). CDR3 sequence reads: CASSLRAGVGELFF. CDR3 DNA sequence: TGTGCCAGCAGCCTCCGGGCAGGCGTCGGGGAGCTGTTTTTT.

This clonotype has a handful of counts. V is TRBV28 and J is TRBJ1-5; 9 bases fit TRBD1. V shed 6 bases and J 6 bases; nucleotides not matched to a gene: 9. This CDR3 contains 15 residues. The V gene's germline CDR1 is MDHEN and CDR2 SYDVKM. The CDR3 nucleotides read TGTGCCAGCAGCCGATCGGACAGGGGACGTCAGCCCCAGCATTTT. The encoded protein is CASSRSDRGRQPQHF. Variable domain in full (rest from reference TRBV28 and TRBJ1-5): DVKVTQSSRYLVKRTGEKVFLECVQDMDHENMFWYRQDPGLGLRLIYFSYDVKMKEKGDIPEGYSVSREKKERFSLILESASTNQTSMYLCASSRSDRGRQPQHFGDGTRLSIL.

A remark on this clonotype: This CDR3 fails to terminate in the conserved phenylalanine or tryptophan, so it likely reflects a read error. The chain is built from TRBV5-1 and TRBJ1-1, with a weak D call TRBD1 (5 bases). Trimming removed 0 bases at V and 1 base at J, with 10 bases between. CDR3 length equals 15 residues. Germline V lookup: CDR1 SGHRS, CDR2 YFSETQ. The CDR3 loop reads CASSLVGQENTEAFY. The CDR3 DNA reads as TGCGCCAGCAGCTTGGTGGGGCAGGAGAACACTGAAGCTTTCTAT.

The V call is TRBV28, the J call TRBJ2-7; D may be TRBD1 or TRBD2 (5 bases each). Per germline, CDR1 MDHEN and CDR2 SYDVKM. The CDR3 loop spans 15 amino acids. Trimming took off 5 bases at V and 0 bases at J, with 14 bases between the two ends. CDR3 in DNA: TGTGCCAGCAGTATACACCGGGACGGCTCCTACGAGCAGTACTTC. Amino acids: CASSIHRDGSYEQYF.

The J gene is TRBJ2-2, the V gene TRBV2; 8 nucleotides align to TRBD2. CDR1 and CDR2 from the germline V gene are SNHLY and FYNNEI. There are 17 residues in the CDR3. The V segment lost 1 base and the J segment 0 bases; nucleotides outside the gene matches: 4. CDR3 bases: TGTGCCAGCAGTGAAGAGCCTAGCGGGCCGAACACCGGGGAGCTGTTTTTT. Protein sequence: CASSEEPSGPNTGELFF.

This chain links TRBV5-5 with TRBJ2-5, with D possibly matching TRBD2 (6 bases). With 0 bases removed from V and 3 bases from J, the gap between germline ends came to 9 bases. Germline CDR1 SGHKS, CDR2 YYEKEE (reference sequence). This CDR3 is built from 14 residues. The CDR3 sequence: CASSLAGGKETQYF. DNA for the CDR3: TGTGCCAGCAGCTTGGCGGGCGGGAAAGAGACCCAGTACTTC.

The chain recombines TRBV7-6 with TRBJ1-3, with 7 nucleotides matching TRBD1. Losses at the gene ends were 0 bases for V and 6 bases for J; bases not matched to a gene: 5. The CDR3 contains 15 residues. Germline CDR1 reads SGHVS; CDR2 reads FNYEAQ. Here the CDR3 reads CASSLAQGLPNTIYF. The CDR3 DNA reads as TGTGCCAGCAGCTTAGCACAGGGGTTGCCAAACACCATATATTTT.

Turning to this clonotype: At one end the junction does not follow the germline gene, possibly because of a read error. This sequence joins TRBV7-2 and TRBJ1-5; D gene ambiguous. The CDR3 is 15 residues long. Germline V gene data show CDR1 as SGHTA and CDR2 as FQGNSA. The CDR3 bases are TGTGCCAGCAGCCTAGCCGGACTTTCCAATCAGCCCCAGCATTTT. This codes for CASSLAGLSNQPQHF.

V usage is TRBV27 and J usage is TRBJ1-5, with a weak D call TRBD1 (5 bases). This CDR3 is 13 amino acids long. Between the trimmed V and J ends, which lost 8 bases and 0 bases, there was a span of 8 bases. Germline values: CDR1 MNHEY, CDR2 SMNVEV (reference sequence). CDR3 residues: CASGTHSNQPQHF. DNA for the CDR3: TGTGCCAGCGGGACCCATAGCAATCAGCCCCAGCATTTT.

The gene calls are TRBV12-3 or TRBV12-4 and TRBJ2-1, with D possibly being TRBD1 (6 bases). The ends were cut back, 7 bases at V and 1 base at J, with 14 bases in the middle. CDR3 length: 15 amino acids. In DNA, the CDR3 is TGTGCCAGCAACCTAGGGGGTGGGTCCTACAATGAGCAGTTCTTC. Its protein is CASNLGGGSYNEQFF.

This clonotype was detected many times. The chain is built from TRBV9 and TRBJ2-3, with 9 positions matching TRBD2. Unmatched junction bases numbered 6, after V lost 3 bases and J lost 4 bases. The length of the CDR3 is 15 residues. Germline lookup yields CDR1 SGDLS and CDR2 YYNGEE. This CDR3 is CASSAGTSSSDTQYF. CDR3 bases: TGTGCCAGCAGCGCCGGGACTAGCTCGTCAGATACGCAGTATTTT.

This chain joins TRBV27 and TRBJ2-1; perhaps TRBD1 as D (6 bases). Trimming took 7 bases from V and 8 from J, leaving 21 bases between them. CDR1 is MNHEY and CDR2 is SMNVEV in the germline V gene (reference sequence). CDR3 length: 15 amino acids. CDR3: CASTLNGGPLDEQFF. CDR3 nucleotides: TGTGCCAGCACCCTAAATGGGGGCCCCTTGGATGAGCAGTTCTTC.

The chain combines TRBV20-1 with TRBJ2-1; tentatively, D is TRBD2 (7 bases). Germline CDR1 DFQATT, CDR2 SNEGSKA (reference sequence). The CDR3 consists of 16 residues. Trimming took 1 base from V and 2 from J, leaving 15 bases between them. In DNA, the CDR3 is TGCAGTGCTAGAGGGGCCGGGGGGCCTACCTACAATGAGCAGTTCTTC. Translation: CSARGAGGPTYNEQFF.

This clonotype appeared a few times. The CDR3 nucleotides are TGTGCCAGCAGCCACGACAGGGAGGAGCTGTTTTTT. This codes for CASSHDREELFF. The chain uses TRBV3-1 and TRBJ2-2, with 7 bases identical to TRBD1. The CDR3 is 12 residues long. Germline V gene sequence: CDR1 LGHDT, CDR2 YNNKEL (reference sequence). The V and J ends lost 3 bases and 10 bases, in that order; junction bases with no gene match: 2. Together with reference TRBV3-1 and TRBJ2-2, the CDR3 gives the full variable domain: DTAVSQTPKYLVTQMGNDKSIKCEQNLGHDTMYWYKQDSKKFLKIMFSYNNKELIINETVPNRFSPKSPDKAHLNLHINSLELGDSAVYFCASSHDREELFFGEGSRLTVL.

This chain links TRBV20-1 with TRBJ2-7; 9 nucleotides align to TRBD1. CDR3 length equals 14 residues. Germline-derived CDR1 and CDR2 are DFQATT and SNEGSKA (reference sequence). V lost 6 bases to trimming and J lost 6 bases; unmatched junction nucleotides: 12. The CDR3 nucleotides read TGCAGTGCCGCCGATGAACAGGGGGCTGGCGAGCAGTACTTC. It encodes CSAADEQGAGEQYF.

The chain recombines TRBV7-8 with TRBJ2-1; the match to TRBD2 covers 15 bases. Germline values: CDR1 SGHVS, CDR2 FQNEAQ. There are 16 residues in the CDR3. V lost 5 bases to trimming and J lost 7 bases; unmatched junction nucleotides: 6. The CDR3 nucleotides are TGTGCCAGCAGCCCCTCAGGACTAGCGGGGGGGAATGAGCAGTTCTTC. The encoded protein is CASSPSGLAGGNEQFF. Drawing the rest from reference TRBV7-8 and TRBJ2-1, the complete variable domain is GAGVSQSPRYKVAKRGQDVALRCDPISGHVSLFWYQQALGQGPEFLTYFQNEAQLDKSGLPSDRFFAERPEGSVSTLKIQRTQQEDSAVYLCASSPSGLAGGNEQFFGPGTRLTVL.

This clonotype was counted between two and nine times. The J gene is TRBJ2-7, the V gene TRBV18; the D gene is possibly TRBD2 (5 bases). This CDR3 is 13 amino acids long. Germline assignment: CDR1 KGHSH and CDR2 LQKENI. The V end lost 4 bases, the J end lost 5 bases, and 12 bases lay between the germline ends. CDR3 DNA: TGTGCCAGCTCACGTCATCCCGGGGACGAGCAGTACTTC. Protein: CASSRHPGDEQYF.

The rearrangement uses TRBV12-3 or TRBV12-4 and TRBJ1-1, with D perhaps TRBD1 (6 bases). Between the trimmed V and J ends, which lost 3 bases and 4 bases, there was a span of 12 bases. This CDR3 has 14 amino acids. CDR3 bases: TGTGCCAGCAGTTTGAGACAGGAGGGCACTGAAGCTTTCTTT. This sequence encodes CASSLRQEGTEAFF.

This chain connects TRBV29-1 to TRBJ1-1; possibly TRBD1 for D (5 bases). Trimming cost V 1 base and J 3 bases, with 12 bases left between them. CDR3 length: 14 amino acids. Per the germline V gene, CDR1 is SQVTM and CDR2 is ANQGSEA. The CDR3 sequence: CSVEVPGRDTEAFF. The CDR3 DNA reads as TGCAGCGTTGAAGTCCCGGGGCGCGACACTGAAGCTTTCTTT.

This clonotype occurred many times. The chain uses TRBV5-1 and TRBJ2-2; D is undetermined. V was cut by 7 bases and J by 5 bases, with 9 bases left in between. The CDR3 is 12 residues long. The V gene's germline CDR1 is SGHRS and CDR2 YFSETQ. The CDR3 DNA is TGCGCCAGCCCGGGTCGGACCGGGGAGCTGTTTTTT. Its protein is CASPGRTGELFF.

In this sample, this clonotype turned up many times. V gene TRBV12-3 or TRBV12-4 combines with J gene TRBJ2-1; 12 bases are a match to TRBD1. V shed 6 bases, J shed 4 bases, and the junction held 7 bases outside the gene matches. The CDR3 spans 16 residues. CDR3 amino acids: CASRGDRGRGYNEQFF. Here the CDR3 DNA reads TGTGCCAGCAGAGGGGACAGGGGGCGAGGGTACAATGAGCAGTTCTTC.

The chain joins TRBV13 to TRBJ1-2; D unresolved. V gave up 5 bases and J gave up 8 bases, with 18 bases separating them. The CDR3 covers 14 residues. Germline V gene data show CDR1 as PRHDT and CDR2 as FYEKMQ (reference sequence). The CDR3 DNA is TGTGCCAGCAGCCCATCCAATCGAGGTTTCGGCTACACCTTC. It specifies CASSPSNRGFGYTF.